A selection of T cell receptor beta chains follows, all from one sample in a study of blood T cell repertoires in COVID-19. Assay: immunoSEQ multiplex PCR; the TCRdb copy retains only in-frame clones and omits some. Counted here are tens of thousands of clones, over 75% occurring once; the ten biggest clones make up about 3.2%. The sample taken for sequencing was peripheral blood. These receptors were taken from an older man with acute or convalescent COVID-19. The CDR3 runs from the conserved cysteine through the conserved F or W. A D gene is named only where the DNA matches it firmly. Clone sizes are given selectively: once, few, many, or a class where the clone is expanded.

J: TRBJ1-6; D: -; V: TRBV30; size: -; DNA: TGTGCCTGGAAGCAGGGGAGCTCCTATAATTCACCCCTCCACTTT; CDR3: CAWKQGSSYNSPLHF
J: TRBJ1-2; D: -; V: TRBV11-2; size: once; DNA: TGTGCCAGCAGCTTAGGGAGGGTTGGCTACACCTTC; CDR3: CASSLGRVGYTF
J: TRBJ1-5; D: -; V: TRBV25-1; size: -; DNA: TGTGCCGACCGGGGTGGGCAGAGAAGGGATCAGCCCCAGCATTTT; CDR3: CADRGGQRRDQPQHF
J: TRBJ2-7; D: TRBD1; V: TRBV7-2; size: -; DNA: TGTGCCAGCAGCTGGGACAGGGCCACCTACGAGCAGTACTTC; CDR3: CASSWDRATYEQYF
J: TRBJ2-4; D: -; V: TRBV29-1; size: -; DNA: TGCAGCGTTGACGGGATTCAGTACTTC; CDR3: CSVDGIQYF
J: TRBJ1-3; D: TRBD1; V: TRBV6-5; size: -; DNA: TGTGCCAGCAGCCTAGGACAGGGGTGGGGAAACACCATATATTTT; CDR3: CASSLGQGWGNTIYF
J: TRBJ1-5; D: TRBD1; V: TRBV30; size: few; DNA: TGTGCCTGGAGCTTCGGGACAGCTAAAGGCCAGCCCCAGCATTTT; CDR3: CAWSFGTAKGQPQHF
J: TRBJ1-2; D: -; V: TRBV7-2; size: -; DNA: TGTGCCAGCAGTACCCAGGGGAGGGACTATGGCTACACCTTC; CDR3: CASSTQGRDYGYTF
J: TRBJ1-2; D: -; V: TRBV5-1; size: -; DNA: TGCGCCAGCAGCTTGCCAGGGTCAGGCTACACCTTC; CDR3: CASSLPGSGYTF
J: TRBJ2-1; D: TRBD2; V: TRBV27; size: -; DNA: TGTGCCAGCATGAGTGCGGGAGGCCGCTTGAATGAGCAGTTCTTC; CDR3: CASMSAGGRLNEQFF
J: TRBJ2-2; D: TRBD1; V: TRBV6-6; size: -; DNA: TGTGCCAGCAGACTAACGGGACAGCCGAACACCGGGGAGCTGTTTTTT; CDR3: CASRLTGQPNTGELFF
J: TRBJ1-5; D: -; V: TRBV9; size: few; DNA: TGTGCCAGCAGCGTGACGGGGGAACACAATCAGCCCCAGCATTTT; CDR3: CASSVTGEHNQPQHF
J: TRBJ1-5; D: -; V: TRBV2; size: few; DNA: TGTGCCAGCGGGGATTGGGGGGGCGGTTCGTCTCAGCCCCAGCATTTT; CDR3: CASGDWGGGSSQPQHF
J: TRBJ2-7; D: TRBD2; V: TRBV4-2; size: -; DNA: TGTGCCAGCAGCCAATTCGGGACTAGTAGGTACTTC; CDR3: CASSQFGTSRYF
J: TRBJ2-7; D: TRBD2; V: TRBV9; size: -; DNA: TGTGCCAGCAGCGTGGGGGTCGGCGGCGGGAGCTACGAGCAGTACTTC; CDR3: CASSVGVGGGSYEQYF
J: TRBJ2-1; D: -; V: TRBV24-1; size: -; DNA: TGTGCCACCAGTGATCCTTGGGGCCATACCTACAATGAGCAGTTCTTC; CDR3: CATSDPWGHTYNEQFF
J: TRBJ1-2; D: -; V: TRBV19; size: -; DNA: TGTGCCAGTATGGGAGTGCGGGGCCAGTATAGCCCCTATGGCTACACCTTC; CDR3: CASMGVRGQYSPYGYTF
J: TRBJ1-2; D: TRBD1; V: TRBV2; size: -; DNA: TGTGCCAGCACCCTTCGACAGGGGCGTCGCTACACCTTC; CDR3: CASTLRQGRRYTF
J: TRBJ1-1; D: -; V: TRBV27; size: -; DNA: TGTGCCAGCAGTTTAACATGGGGGGTCCGCACTGAAGCTTTCTTT; CDR3: CASSLTWGVRTEAFF
J: TRBJ1-1; D: TRBD1; V: TRBV10-3; size: -; DNA: TGTGCCATCAGTGAGGTCGAGGGGGCCACTGAAGCTTTCTTT; CDR3: CAISEVEGATEAFF
J: TRBJ1-1; D: -; V: TRBV25-1; size: -; DNA: TGTGCCAGCAGTGAGCGGGGGAACACTGAAGCTTTCTTT; CDR3: CASSERGNTEAFF
J: TRBJ2-1; D: TRBD2; V: TRBV7-9; size: -; DNA: TGTGCCAGCAGCTTAACCGGGACTAGCCGTTACAATGAGCAGTTCTTC; CDR3: CASSLTGTSRYNEQFF
J: TRBJ1-2; D: TRBD1; V: TRBV20-1; size: -; DNA: TGCAGTGCGTTGACAGGGTATGGCTACACCTTC; CDR3: CSALTGYGYTF
J: TRBJ1-6; D: -; V: TRBV2; size: -; DNA: TGTGCCAGCAGTCGCGTGAATTCACCCCTCCACTTT; CDR3: CASSRVNSPLHF
J: TRBJ2-7; D: -; V: TRBV19; size: -; DNA: TGTGCCAGTAGTACCTATGGGCGCTCCTACGAGCAGTACTTC; CDR3: CASSTYGRSYEQYF
J: TRBJ2-4; D: TRBD1; V: TRBV6-7; size: -; DNA: TGTGCCAGCACCCACCTTACCCGGGACAGGGGAAGCAAAAACATTCAGTACTTC; CDR3: CASTHLTRDRGSKNIQYF
J: TRBJ2-7; D: -; V: TRBV15; size: -; DNA: TGTGCCACCAGTGTGTCGCCCCGGGGGACAGTTAGGTCCTCCTACGAGCAGTACTTC; CDR3: CATSVSPRGTVRSSYEQYF
J: TRBJ2-1; D: TRBD2; V: TRBV10-3; size: once; DNA: TGTGCCATCACCCAGCGGGGGGCTCACAATGAGCAGTTCTTC; CDR3: CAITQRGAHNEQFF
J: TRBJ2-1; D: TRBD1; V: TRBV7-9; size: -; DNA: TGTGCCAGCAGCCGTACCGGGACAGGGACCTACAATGAGCAGTTCTTC; CDR3: CASSRTGTGTYNEQFF
J: TRBJ2-7; D: -; V: TRBV30; size: -; DNA: TGTGCCTGGAGCGGACAGGGAGGGGAGCAGTACTTC; CDR3: CAWSGQGGEQYF
J: TRBJ2-7; D: TRBD2; V: TRBV5-3; size: -; DNA: TGTGCCAGAAGAATTCGCGGACTAGCGGTCTCTTACGAGCAGTACTTC; CDR3: CARRIRGLAVSYEQYF
J: TRBJ2-7; D: -; V: TRBV6-5; size: -; DNA: TGTGCCAGCAGTTACTCGATGTCAGCCTACGAGCAGTACTTC; CDR3: CASSYSMSAYEQYF
J: TRBJ2-1; D: -; V: TRBV5-1; size: -; DNA: TGCGCCAGCAGCTTGGGTAGCGGTCTCTACAATGAGCAGTTCTTC; CDR3: CASSLGSGLYNEQFF
J: TRBJ2-7; D: -; V: TRBV5-1; size: few; DNA: TGCGCCAGCAGTCCCGAGGCTAGCAGCTACGAGCAGTACTTC; CDR3: CASSPEASSYEQYF
J: TRBJ1-5; D: TRBD1; V: TRBV7-2; size: -; DNA: TGTGCCAGCAGACTAGGACAGGGGGCGAGTCAGCCCCAGCATTTT; CDR3: CASRLGQGASQPQHF
J: TRBJ1-2; D: TRBD1; V: TRBV10-3; size: -; DNA: TGTGCCATCAGACACCCCGGACAGGAGTACACCTTC; CDR3: CAIRHPGQEYTF